This TCR beta chain came from a study of identical twins. TCRdb reprocessed the 5' RACE reads with MiXCR, giving one entry per CDR3 protein. Here the sample spans under 800,000 distinct CDR3 sequences, around 20% being singletons. J gave up 7 bases and V 0 bases, and 8 bases lay outside the gene matches. The CDR3 sequence is 15 residues long. Germline CDR1 reads DFQATT; CDR2 reads SNEGSKA (reference sequence). The same data also went into a second study, on T cells expressing NK-cell markers.

The TCR was taken from a young woman in good health. Material for sequencing was PBMCs. The V gene is TRBV20-1, the J gene TRBJ2-2; 7 bases map to TRBD2. Here the CDR3 DNA reads TGCAGTGCTAGAGATGCCGGGGGGTCGGGCGGGGAGCTGTTTTTT. Translation gives CSARDAGGSGGELFF.